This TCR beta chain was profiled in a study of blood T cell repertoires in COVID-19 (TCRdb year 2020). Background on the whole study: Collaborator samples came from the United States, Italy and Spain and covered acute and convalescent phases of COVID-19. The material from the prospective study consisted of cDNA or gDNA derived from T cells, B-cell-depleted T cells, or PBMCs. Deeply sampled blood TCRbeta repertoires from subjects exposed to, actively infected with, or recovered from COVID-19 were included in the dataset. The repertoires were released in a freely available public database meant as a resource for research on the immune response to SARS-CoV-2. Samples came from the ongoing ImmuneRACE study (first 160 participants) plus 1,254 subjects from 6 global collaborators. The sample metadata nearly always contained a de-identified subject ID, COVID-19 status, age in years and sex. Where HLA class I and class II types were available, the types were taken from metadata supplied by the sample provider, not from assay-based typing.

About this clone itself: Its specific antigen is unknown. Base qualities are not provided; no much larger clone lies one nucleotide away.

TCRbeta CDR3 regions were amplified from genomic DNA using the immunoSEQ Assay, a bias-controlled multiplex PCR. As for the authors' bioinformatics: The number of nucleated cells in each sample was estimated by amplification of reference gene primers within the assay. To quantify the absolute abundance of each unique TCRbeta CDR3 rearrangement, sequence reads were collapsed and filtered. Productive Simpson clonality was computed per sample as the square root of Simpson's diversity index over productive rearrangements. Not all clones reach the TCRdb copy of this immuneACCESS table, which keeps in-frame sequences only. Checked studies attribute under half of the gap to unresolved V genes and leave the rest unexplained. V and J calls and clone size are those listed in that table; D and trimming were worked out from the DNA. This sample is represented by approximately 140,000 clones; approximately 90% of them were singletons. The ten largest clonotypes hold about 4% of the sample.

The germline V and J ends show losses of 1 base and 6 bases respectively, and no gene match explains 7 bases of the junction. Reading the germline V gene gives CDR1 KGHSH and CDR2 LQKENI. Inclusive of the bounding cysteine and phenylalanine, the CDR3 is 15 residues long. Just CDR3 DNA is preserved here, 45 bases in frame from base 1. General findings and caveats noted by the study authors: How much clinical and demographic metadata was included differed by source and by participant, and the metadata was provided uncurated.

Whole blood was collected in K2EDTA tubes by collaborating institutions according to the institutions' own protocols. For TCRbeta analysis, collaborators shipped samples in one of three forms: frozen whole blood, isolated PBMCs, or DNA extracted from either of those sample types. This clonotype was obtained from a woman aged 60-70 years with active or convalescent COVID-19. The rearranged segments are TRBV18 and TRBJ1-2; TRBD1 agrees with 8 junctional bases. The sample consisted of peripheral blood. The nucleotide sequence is TGTGCCAGCTCACCACGAGCAGGGGGCCTGGATGGCTACACCTTC. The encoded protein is CASSPRAGGLDGYTF.